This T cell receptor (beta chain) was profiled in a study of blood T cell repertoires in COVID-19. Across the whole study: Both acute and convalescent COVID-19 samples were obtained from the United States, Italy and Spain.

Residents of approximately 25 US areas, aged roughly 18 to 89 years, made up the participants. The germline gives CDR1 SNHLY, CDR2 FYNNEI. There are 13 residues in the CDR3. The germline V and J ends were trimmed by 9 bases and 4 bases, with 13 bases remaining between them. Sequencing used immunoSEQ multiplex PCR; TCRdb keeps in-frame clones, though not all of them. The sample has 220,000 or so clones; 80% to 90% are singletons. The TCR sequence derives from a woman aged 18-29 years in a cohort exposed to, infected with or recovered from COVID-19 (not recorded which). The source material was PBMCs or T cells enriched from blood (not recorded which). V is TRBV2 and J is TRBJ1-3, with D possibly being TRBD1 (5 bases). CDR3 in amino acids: CARQLRQGNTIYF. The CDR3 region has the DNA TGTGCCAGACAATTACGACAGGGAAACACCATATATTTT.